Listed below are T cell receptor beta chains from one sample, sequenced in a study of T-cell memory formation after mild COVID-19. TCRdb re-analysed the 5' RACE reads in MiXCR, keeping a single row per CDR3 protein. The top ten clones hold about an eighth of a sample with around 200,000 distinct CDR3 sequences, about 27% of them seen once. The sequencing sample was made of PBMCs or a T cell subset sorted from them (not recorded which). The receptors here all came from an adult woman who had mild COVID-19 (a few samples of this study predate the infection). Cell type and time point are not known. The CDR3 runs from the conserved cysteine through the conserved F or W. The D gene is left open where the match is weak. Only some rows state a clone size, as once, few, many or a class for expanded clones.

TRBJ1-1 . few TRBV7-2 TGTGCCAGCAGCTCCCAGGGAGCCACTGAAGCTTTCTTT CASSSQGATEAFF
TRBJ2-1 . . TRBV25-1 TGTGCCAGCAGTGAATCAGGGGTACTCCACAATGAGCAGTTCTTC CASSESGVLHNEQFF
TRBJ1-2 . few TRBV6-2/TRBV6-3 TGTGCCAGCAGTTACTCTTCAAGGGCAGGGAAGAATGGCTACACCTTC CASSYSSRAGKNGYTF
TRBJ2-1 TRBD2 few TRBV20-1 TGCAGTGCTAGAGACCACCAAGCGGGGGACTACAATGAGCAGTTCTTC CSARDHQAGDYNEQFF
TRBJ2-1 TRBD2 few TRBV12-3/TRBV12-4 TGTGCCAGCAGCCCAAGCGGGACCTTAGAGCAGTTCTTC CASSPSGTLEQFF
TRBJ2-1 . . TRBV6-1 TGTGCCACCACCCTGGGGGCGGCGTCCTACAATGAGCAGTTCTTC CATTLGAASYNEQFF
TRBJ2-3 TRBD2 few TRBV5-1 TGCGCCAGCAGCTTGGCTAGCGGGGGTTCAGATACGCAGTATTTT CASSLASGGSDTQYF
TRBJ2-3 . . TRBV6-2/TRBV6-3 TGTGCCAGCAGGCAGACTAGCACAGATACGCAGTATTTT CASRQTSTDTQYF
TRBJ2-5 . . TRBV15 TGTGCCACCAGCAGAAACAGGTTTCGAGAGACCCAGTACTTC CATSRNRFRETQYF
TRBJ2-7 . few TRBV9 TGTGCCAGTGCCGACAGAGGGGGTAGGGAGCAGTACTTC CASADRGGREQYF
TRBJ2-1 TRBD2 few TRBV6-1 TGTGCCAGCAGCCGAACTAGCGGCAGCTCCTACAATGAGCAGTTCTTC CASSRTSGSSYNEQFF
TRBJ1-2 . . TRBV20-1 TGCAGTGCTAGGGAGGGCTATGGCTACACCTTC CSAREGYGYTF
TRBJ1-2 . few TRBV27 TGTGCCAGCAGGGGGGATAACTATGGCTACACCTTC CASRGDNYGYTF
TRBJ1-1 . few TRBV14 TGTGCCAGCAGCCGCGTTACACCCGGGACTGAAGCTTTCTTT CASSRVTPGTEAFF
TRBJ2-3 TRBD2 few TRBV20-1 TGCAGTCTTGAAGCGGGACCCACAGATACGCAGTATTTT CSLEAGPTDTQYF
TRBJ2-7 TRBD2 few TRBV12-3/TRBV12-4 TGTGCCAGCAGTACCTCCAGCGGGGGGGCTTCCGAGCAGTACTTC CASSTSSGGASEQYF
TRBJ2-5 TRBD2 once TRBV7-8 TGTGCCAGCAGCTGGTATCCGGGGACTAGCGGGAGCAGGAGGGTGGAGACCCAGTACTTC CASSWYPGTSGSRRVETQYF
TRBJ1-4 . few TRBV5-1 TGCGCCAGCAGCTTCCAGGGAGGTGAAAAACTGTTTTTT CASSFQGGEKLFF
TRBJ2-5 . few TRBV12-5 TGTGCTAGTCGGTTTCAAGAGACCCAGTACTTC CASRFQETQYF
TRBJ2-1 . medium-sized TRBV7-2 TGTGCCAGCAGCCCCGGGGCTAGCCCCTACAATGAGCAGTTCTTC CASSPGASPYNEQFF
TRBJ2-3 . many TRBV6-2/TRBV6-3 TGTGCCAGCAGCCTGACCGAGACAGATACGCAGTATTTT CASSLTETDTQYF
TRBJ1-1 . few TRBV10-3 TGTGCCATCAGTGCTTGGAACACTGAAGCTTTCTTT CAISAWNTEAFF
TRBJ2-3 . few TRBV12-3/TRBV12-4 TGTGCCAGCAGGCCCTCCCACTCCGGGAGCACAGATACGCAGTATTTT CASRPSHSGSTDTQYF
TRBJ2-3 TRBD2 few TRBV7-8 TGTGCCAGCAGCTTAATTTGGCCGGTGACTAGCGGGTTGGCAGATACGCAGTATTTT CASSLIWPVTSGLADTQYF
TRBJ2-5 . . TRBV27 TGTGCCAGCACAGGGGTTAAGGTCCAAGAGACCCAGTACTTC CASTGVKVQETQYF
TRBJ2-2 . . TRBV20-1 TGCAGTGCTAGACCGGGACAGAACACCGGGGAGCTGTTTTTT CSARPGQNTGELFF
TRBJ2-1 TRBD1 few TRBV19 TGTGCCAGTAGTGCAACAGGGGGGAACAATGAGCAGTTCTTC CASSATGGNNEQFF
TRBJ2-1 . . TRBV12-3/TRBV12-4 TGTGCCAGCCGCTTGGGGTCTGAGCAGTTCTTC CASRLGSEQFF
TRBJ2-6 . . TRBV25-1 TGTGCCAGCAGTCCCGGGGCCAACGTCCTGACTTTC CASSPGANVLTF
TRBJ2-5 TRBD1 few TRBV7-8 TGTGCCAGCAGCTTAGGACAGGGGGCGCGAGAGACCCAGTACTTC CASSLGQGARETQYF
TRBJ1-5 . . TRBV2 TGTGCCAGTAAAAACACGGGAGACAACACGAATCAGCCCCAGCATTTT CASKNTGDNTNQPQHF
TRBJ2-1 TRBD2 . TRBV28 TGTGCCAGCAGCCCCGGACTAGCGGACCACAATGAGCAGTTCTTC CASSPGLADHNEQFF
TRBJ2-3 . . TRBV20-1 TGCAGTGCTTCCCCCGCGGAGGGGGGGCACGGGGATACGCAGTATTTT CSASPAEGGHGDTQYF
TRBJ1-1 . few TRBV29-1 TGCAGCGCCATATCCCCACAGGGCACTGAAGCTTTCTTT CSAISPQGTEAFF
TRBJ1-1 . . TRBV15 TGTGCCACCAGCAGAGACCGACCGAACACTGAAGCTTTCTTT CATSRDRPNTEAFF
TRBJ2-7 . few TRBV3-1 TGTGCCAGCGGTTTATTTTCCTACGAGCAGTACTTC CASGLFSYEQYF
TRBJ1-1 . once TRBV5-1 TGCGCCAGCTATACCGGGTCCAGCAACACTGAAGCTTTCTTT CASYTGSSNTEAFF
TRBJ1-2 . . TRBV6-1 TGTGCCAGCAGTGTGACGGTAAACTATGGCTACACCTTC CASSVTVNYGYTF
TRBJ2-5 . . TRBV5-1 TGCGCCAGCCGTCGGACGGGTCAAGAGACCCAGTACTTC CASRRTGQETQYF
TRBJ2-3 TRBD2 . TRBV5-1 TGCGCCAGCAGCTTGGTGGAGGGAGGGGATACGCAGTATTTT CASSLVEGGDTQYF
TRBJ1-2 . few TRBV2 TGTGCCAGCAGTGCGTCCTTGCTCTATGGCTACACCTTC CASSASLLYGYTF
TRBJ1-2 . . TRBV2 TGTGCCAGCACGGGGGGCAAAGCTAACTATGGCTACACCTTC CASTGGKANYGYTF
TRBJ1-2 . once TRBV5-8 TGTGCCAGCAGCTTTGAAGAAGACTATGGCTACACCTTC CASSFEEDYGYTF